This T cell receptor (beta chain) was documented in a study of T cells in Graves' hyperthyroidism and ophthalmopathy. Whole-study findings and limits: In the analysis, a 13 V-J model separated ophthalmopathy from stable hyperthyroidism. In validation, the model predicted ophthalmopathy. These predictions came a median roughly seven months before onset.

TCR beta CDR3 regions were amplified from RNA. The HTBI set primed first-round TCR CDR3 RT-PCR. MiXCR was run by TCRdb on the multiplex PCR reads, yielding one entry per CDR3 protein. Of about 300,000 distinct CDR3 sequences in the sample, roughly 18% are singletons; the top ten hold 39%. Uncontrolled infection, other autoimmune disease, pregnancy or lactation disqualified patients from enrolment. Using less than 12 ml of fresh peripheral blood, PBMCs were prepared. The V gene lost 0 bases and the J gene lost 1 base, with 6 bases spanning the gap. Germline V gene sequence: CDR1 SGDLS, CDR2 YYNGEE. The CDR3 extends over 14 amino acids. A note on this clonotype: Its antigen is unidentified.

Sequenced input: blood. The chain has TRBV9 and TRBJ2-3; D unresolved. This TCR was sampled from a man aged 45 to 65 with Graves' ophthalmopathy. CDR3 coding DNA: TGTGCCAGCAGCGTAGCAACAGGCACAGATACGCAGTATTTT. This gives the protein CASSVATGTDTQYF.